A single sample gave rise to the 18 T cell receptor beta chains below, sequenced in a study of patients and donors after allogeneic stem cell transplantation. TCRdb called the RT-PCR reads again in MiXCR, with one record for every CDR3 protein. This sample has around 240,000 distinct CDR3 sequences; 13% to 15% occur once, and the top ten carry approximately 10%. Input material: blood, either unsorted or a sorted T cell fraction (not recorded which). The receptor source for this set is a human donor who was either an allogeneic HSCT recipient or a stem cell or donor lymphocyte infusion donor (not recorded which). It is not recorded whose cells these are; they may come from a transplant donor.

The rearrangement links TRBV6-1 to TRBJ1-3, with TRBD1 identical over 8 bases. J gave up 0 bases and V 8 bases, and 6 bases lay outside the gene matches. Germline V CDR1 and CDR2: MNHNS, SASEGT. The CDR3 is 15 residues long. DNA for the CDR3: TGTGCCAGCCTCCCCGACAGGGGCTCTGGAAACACCATATATTTT. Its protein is CASLPDRGSGNTIYF.

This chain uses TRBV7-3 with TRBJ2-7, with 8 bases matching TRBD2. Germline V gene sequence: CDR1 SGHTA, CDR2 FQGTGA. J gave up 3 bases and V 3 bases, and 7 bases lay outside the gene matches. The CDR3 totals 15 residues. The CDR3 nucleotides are TGTGCCAGCAGCTTGGGCGGGGGGCAACACTACGAGCAGTACTTC. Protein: CASSLGGGQHYEQYF.

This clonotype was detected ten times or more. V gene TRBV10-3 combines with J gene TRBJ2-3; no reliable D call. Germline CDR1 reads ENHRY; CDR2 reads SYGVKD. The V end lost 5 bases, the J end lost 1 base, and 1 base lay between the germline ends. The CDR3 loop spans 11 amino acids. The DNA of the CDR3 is TGTGCCATCAGTCGCACAGATACGCAGTATTTT. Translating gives CAISRTDTQYF.

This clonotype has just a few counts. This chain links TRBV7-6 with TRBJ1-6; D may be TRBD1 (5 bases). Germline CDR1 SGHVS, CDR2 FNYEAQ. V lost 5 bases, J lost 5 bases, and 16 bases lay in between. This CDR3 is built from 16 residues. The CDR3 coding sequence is TGTGCCAGCAGCGTAGGGGTCCGGCCAGATAATTCACCCCTCCACTTT. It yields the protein CASSVGVRPDNSPLHF.

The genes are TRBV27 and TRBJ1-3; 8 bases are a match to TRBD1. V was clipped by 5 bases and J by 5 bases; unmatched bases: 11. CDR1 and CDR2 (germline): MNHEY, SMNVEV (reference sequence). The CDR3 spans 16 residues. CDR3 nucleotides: TGTGCCAGCAGTCCCCTCCGGACAGGGCTACGAAACACCATATATTTT. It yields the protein CASSPLRTGLRNTIYF.

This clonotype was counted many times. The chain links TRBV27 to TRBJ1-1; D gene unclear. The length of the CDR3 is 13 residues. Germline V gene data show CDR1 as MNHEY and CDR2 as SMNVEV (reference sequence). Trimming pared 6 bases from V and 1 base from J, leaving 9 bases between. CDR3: CASSLKANTEAFF. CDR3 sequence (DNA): TGTGCCAGCAGCTTAAAAGCGAACACTGAAGCTTTCTTT.

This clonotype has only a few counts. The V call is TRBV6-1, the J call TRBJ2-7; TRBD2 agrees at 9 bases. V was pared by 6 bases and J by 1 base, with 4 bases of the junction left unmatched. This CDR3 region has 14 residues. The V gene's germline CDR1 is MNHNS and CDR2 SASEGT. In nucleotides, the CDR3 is TGTGCCAGCAGATTGGGACTAGCTTCCTACGAGCAGTACTTC. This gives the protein CASRLGLASYEQYF.

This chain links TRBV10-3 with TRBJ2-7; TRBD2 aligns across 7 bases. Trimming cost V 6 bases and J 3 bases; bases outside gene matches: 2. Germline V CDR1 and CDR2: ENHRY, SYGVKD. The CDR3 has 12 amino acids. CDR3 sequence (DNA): TGTGCCATCAGGGGACTAAACTACGAGCAGTACTTC. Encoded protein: CAIRGLNYEQYF.

CDR3 nucleotide sequence: TGTGCCAGCAGCGTAGACGTGAGGGACAATGAGCAGTTCTTC. It translates to CASSVDVRDNEQFF. This chain joins TRBV9 and TRBJ2-1; D is perhaps TRBD2 (5 bases). The CDR3 has 14 residues. The germline CDR1 and CDR2 sequences are SGDLS and YYNGEE. V shed 0 bases and J shed 5 bases, with 9 bases lying between them.

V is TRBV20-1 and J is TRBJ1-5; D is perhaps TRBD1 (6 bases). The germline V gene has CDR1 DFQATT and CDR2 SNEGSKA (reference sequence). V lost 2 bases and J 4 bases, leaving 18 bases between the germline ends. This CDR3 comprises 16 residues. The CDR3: CSARPAWKGGNQPQHF. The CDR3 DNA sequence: TGCAGTGCTAGACCCGCTTGGAAGGGGGGAAATCAGCCCCAGCATTTT.

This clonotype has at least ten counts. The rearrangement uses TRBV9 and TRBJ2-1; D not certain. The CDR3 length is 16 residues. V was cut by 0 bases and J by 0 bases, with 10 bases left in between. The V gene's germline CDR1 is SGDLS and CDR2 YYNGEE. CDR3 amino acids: CASSVGRASSYNEQFF. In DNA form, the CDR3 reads TGTGCCAGCAGCGTAGGACGGGCGAGCTCCTACAATGAGCAGTTCTTC.

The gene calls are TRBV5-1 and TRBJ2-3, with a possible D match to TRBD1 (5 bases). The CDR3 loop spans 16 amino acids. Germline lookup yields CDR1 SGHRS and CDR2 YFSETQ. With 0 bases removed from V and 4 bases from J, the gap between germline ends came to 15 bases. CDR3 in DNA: TGCGCCAGCAGCTTGGGACTCCCGTCAGGGCCAGATACGCAGTATTTT. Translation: CASSLGLPSGPDTQYF.

As DNA, the CDR3 is TGTGCCAGTCTAGCGGGCAAAGATACGCAGTATTTT. This encodes CASLAGKDTQYF. The V call is TRBV28, the J call TRBJ2-3, with 8 bases matching TRBD2. The germline gives CDR1 MDHEN, CDR2 SYDVKM. V lost 9 bases to trimming and J lost 5 bases; unmatched junction nucleotides: 4. This CDR3 has 12 amino acids.

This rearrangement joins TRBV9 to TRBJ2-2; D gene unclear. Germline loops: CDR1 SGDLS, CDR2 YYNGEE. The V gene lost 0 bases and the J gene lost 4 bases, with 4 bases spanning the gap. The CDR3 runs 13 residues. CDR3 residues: CASSVAPTGELFF. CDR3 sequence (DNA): TGTGCCAGCAGCGTAGCCCCCACCGGGGAGCTGTTTTTT.

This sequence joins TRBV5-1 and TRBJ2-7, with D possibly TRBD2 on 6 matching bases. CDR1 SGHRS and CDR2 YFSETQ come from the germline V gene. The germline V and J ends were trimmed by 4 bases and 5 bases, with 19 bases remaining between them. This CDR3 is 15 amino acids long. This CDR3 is CASSLAPTSIDEQYF. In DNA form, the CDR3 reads TGCGCCAGCAGCCTGGCCCCGACTAGTATTGACGAGCAGTACTTC.

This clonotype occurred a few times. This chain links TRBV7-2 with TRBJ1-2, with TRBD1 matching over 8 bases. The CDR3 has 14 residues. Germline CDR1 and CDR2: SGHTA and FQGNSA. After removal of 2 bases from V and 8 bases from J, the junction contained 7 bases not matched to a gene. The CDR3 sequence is CASSLRSGGSGYTF. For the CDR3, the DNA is TGTGCCAGCAGCTTACGTTCAGGGGGCTCCGGCTACACCTTC. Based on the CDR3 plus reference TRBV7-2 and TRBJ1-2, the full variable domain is GAGVSQSPSNKVTEKGKDVELRCDPISGHTALYWYRQSLGQGLEFLIYFQGNSAPDKSGLPSDRFSAERTGGSVSTLTIQRTQQEDSAVYLCASSLRSGGSGYTFGSGTRLTVV.

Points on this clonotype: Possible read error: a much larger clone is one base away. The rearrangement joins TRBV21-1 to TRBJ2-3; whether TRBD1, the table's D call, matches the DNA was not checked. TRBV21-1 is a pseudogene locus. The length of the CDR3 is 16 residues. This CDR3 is CSSAGDRHPCTDTQYF. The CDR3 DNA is TGTTCCAGCGCAGGGGACAGGCACCCTTGCACAGATACGCAGTATTTT.

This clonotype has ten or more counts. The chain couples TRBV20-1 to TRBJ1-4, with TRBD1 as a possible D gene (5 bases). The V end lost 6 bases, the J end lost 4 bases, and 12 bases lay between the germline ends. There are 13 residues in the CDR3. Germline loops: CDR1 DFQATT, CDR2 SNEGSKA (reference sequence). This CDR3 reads CSAAPGSNEKLFF. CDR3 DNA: TGCAGTGCCGCCCCAGGGAGTAATGAAAAACTGTTTTTT.